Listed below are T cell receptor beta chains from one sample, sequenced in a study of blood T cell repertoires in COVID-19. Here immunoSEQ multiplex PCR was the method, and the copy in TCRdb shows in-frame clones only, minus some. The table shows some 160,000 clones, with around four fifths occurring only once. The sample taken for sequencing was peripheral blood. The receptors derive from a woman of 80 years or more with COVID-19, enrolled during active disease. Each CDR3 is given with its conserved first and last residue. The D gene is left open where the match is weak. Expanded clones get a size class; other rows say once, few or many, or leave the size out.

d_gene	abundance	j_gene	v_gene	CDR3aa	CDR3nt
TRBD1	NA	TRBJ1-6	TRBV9	CASSVDKGAAISPLHF	TGTGCCAGCAGCGTAGATAAGGGGGCTGCGATTTCACCCCTCCACTTT
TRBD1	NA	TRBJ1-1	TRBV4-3	CASSLKHRDRVGWAFF	TGCGCCAGCAGCCTAAAGCATCGGGACAGGGTTGGTTGGGCTTTCTTT
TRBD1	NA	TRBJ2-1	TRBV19	CASTNRQGARNEQFF	TGTGCCAGTACCAACCGACAGGGGGCAAGAAATGAGCAGTTCTTC
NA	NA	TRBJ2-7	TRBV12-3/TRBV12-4	CASSLTTYEQYF	TGTGCCAGCAGTTTAACAACCTACGAGCAGTACTTC
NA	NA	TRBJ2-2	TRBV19	CASSPETGLTGELFF	TGTGCCAGTAGTCCAGAAACAGGGTTAACCGGGGAGCTGTTTTTT
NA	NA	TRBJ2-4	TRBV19	CASSPLSNIQYF	TGTGCCAGTAGTCCTTTATCAAACATTCAGTACTTC
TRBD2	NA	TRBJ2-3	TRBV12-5	CASGPGTSADTQYF	TGTGCTAGTGGTCCCGGGACTAGCGCAGATACGCAGTATTTT
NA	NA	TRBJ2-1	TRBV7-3	CASSLMSGGQYNEQFF	TGTGCCAGCAGCTTAATGTCGGGGGGCCAATACAATGAGCAGTTCTTC
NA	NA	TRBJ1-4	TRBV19	CASRNPGILNEKLFF	TGTGCCAGCCGAAACCCAGGCATACTCAATGAAAAACTGTTTTTT
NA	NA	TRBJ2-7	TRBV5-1	CASSLDTSYEQYF	TGCGCCAGCAGCTTGGACACCTCCTACGAGCAGTACTTC
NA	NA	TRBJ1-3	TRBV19	CASSTPGRPGNTIYF	TGTGCCAGTAGTACCCCAGGGAGGCCTGGAAACACCATATATTTT
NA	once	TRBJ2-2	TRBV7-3	CASSPSGAGVGTGELFF	TGTGCCAGCAGCCCAAGTGGTGCAGGGGTGGGCACCGGGGAGCTGTTTTTT
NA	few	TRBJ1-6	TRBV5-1	CASSLVQGLDSPLHF	TGCGCCAGCAGCTTAGTACAGGGTTTGGATTCACCCCTCCACTTT
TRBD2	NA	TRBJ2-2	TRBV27	CASSQDRGGTGELFF	TGTGCCAGCAGTCAGGACCGGGGGGGAACCGGGGAGCTGTTTTTT
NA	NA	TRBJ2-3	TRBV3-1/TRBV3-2	CASSQPRRGATDTQYF	TGTGCCAGCAGCCAACCGAGGAGGGGCGCTACAGATACGCAGTATTTT
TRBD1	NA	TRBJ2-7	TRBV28	CASSSLTGTYEQYF	TGTGCCAGCAGTTCCCTGACAGGGACCTACGAGCAGTACTTC
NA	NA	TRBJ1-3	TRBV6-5	CASSYPGFYSGNTIYF	TGTGCCAGCAGTTATCCCGGGTTTTACTCTGGAAACACCATATATTTT
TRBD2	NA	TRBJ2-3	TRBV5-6	CASSLPGGGTTDTQYF	TGTGCCAGCAGCTTGCCCGGGGGGGGCACCACAGATACGCAGTATTTT
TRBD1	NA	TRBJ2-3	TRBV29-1	CSVVDRGFTDTQYF	TGCAGCGTTGTAGACAGGGGTTTCACAGATACGCAGTATTTT
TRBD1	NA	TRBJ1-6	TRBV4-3	CASSQEGQAPNNNSPLHF	TGCGCCAGCAGCCAAGAGGGACAGGCTCCAAATAATAATTCACCCCTCCACTTT
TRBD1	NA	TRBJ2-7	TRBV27	CASSLLGGTGALEQYF	TGTGCCAGCAGTTTATTAGGAGGGACAGGGGCCTTGGAGCAGTACTTC
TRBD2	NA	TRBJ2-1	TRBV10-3	CAISESGGPSFYNEQFF	TGTGCCATCAGTGAGTCGGGAGGGCCCTCGTTCTACAATGAGCAGTTCTTC
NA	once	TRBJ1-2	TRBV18	CASSPATGMNYGYTF	TGTGCCAGCTCACCCGCCACGGGGATGAACTATGGCTACACCTTC
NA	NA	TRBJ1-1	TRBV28	CASSLVQGLNTEAFF	TGTGCCAGCAGTTTGGTCCAGGGGCTGAACACTGAAGCTTTCTTT
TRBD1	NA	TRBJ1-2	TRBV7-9	CASSSTGGYGYTF	TGTGCCAGCAGCTCAACAGGGGGCTACGGCTACACCTTC
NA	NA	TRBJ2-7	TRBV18	CASSPQRTHEQYF	TGTGCCAGCTCACCTCAGCGTACCCACGAGCAGTACTTC